This T cell receptor (beta chain) comes out of a study of blood T cell repertoires in COVID-19. The CDR3 has 15 amino acids. Germline V gene lookup returns CDR1 MNHEY and CDR2 SVGEGT. V shed 0 bases and J shed 4 bases, with 10 bases lying between them. The data were produced by immunoSEQ multiplex PCR, yet TCRdb's version contains in-frame clones alone and is incomplete. Here the sample spans about 200,000 clones, about 86% being singletons. This TCR derives from a woman aged 50 to 60 with acute or convalescent COVID-19. The chain uses TRBV6-2 or TRBV6-3 and TRBJ1-5; D uncertain. Material: peripheral blood. In nucleotides, the CDR3 is TGTGCCAGCAGTTACTCTGGCGGGCAGAATCAGCCCCAGCATTTT. Protein sequence: CASSYSGGQNQPQHF.